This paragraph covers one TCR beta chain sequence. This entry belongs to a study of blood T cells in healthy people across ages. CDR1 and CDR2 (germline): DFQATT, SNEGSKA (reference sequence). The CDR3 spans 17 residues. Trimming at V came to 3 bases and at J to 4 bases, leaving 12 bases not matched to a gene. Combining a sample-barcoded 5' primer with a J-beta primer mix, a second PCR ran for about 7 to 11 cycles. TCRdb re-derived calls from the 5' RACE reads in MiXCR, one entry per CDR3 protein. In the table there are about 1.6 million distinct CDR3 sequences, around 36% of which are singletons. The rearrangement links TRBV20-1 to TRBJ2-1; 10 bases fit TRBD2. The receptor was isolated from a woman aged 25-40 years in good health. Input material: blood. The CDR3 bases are TGCAGTGCTAGCCTCCGGGGGGGTAGCGGGGGGTACAATGAGCAGTTCTTC. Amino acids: CSASLRGGSGGYNEQFF.